The present T cell receptor beta chain was sequenced within a study of beta chain features in type 1 diabetes. Germline loops: CDR1 ENHRY, CDR2 SYGVKD. The CDR3 consists of 13 residues. The V end was cut by 3 bases, the J end by 2 bases, with 7 bases between. In its sample, this clone was seen a few times. Its antigen remains unidentified. Other nucleotide sequences in the sample specify the same CDR3. Per donor, one heparinised blood draw averaged roughly 110 mL. It was via CD45RO/CCR7/CD25/CD127/CD95/CD27 that CD4+ naive, central memory, regulatory and stem cell-like memory cells were sorted. Study conclusions and caveats: Moderate but significant shortening of TCRB CDR3s was recorded in all four CD4+ subsets from Type 1 diabetes patients. More deletions and fewer insertions at VDJ junctions were found in patients with type 1 diabetes. In patients and controls equally, PCR might favor templates that are shorter.

As every portion of the isolated RNA was reverse transcribed, the sequencing read expressed TCRB transcripts. TCRdb keeps only in-frame clones here, not all; method: immunoSEQ multiplex PCR. The data contain some 660,000 clones, 11% to 15% of them singletons. Sequenced material: naive CD4+ T cells from blood. This chain uses TRBV10-3 with TRBJ1-2; D unclear. The clonotype originates from a man between 18 and 35 years old with type 1 diabetes. The CDR3 DNA sequence: TGTGCCATCAGTGACAGAGGAAACTATGGCTACACCTTC. Encoded protein: CAISDRGNYGYTF.